This TCR beta chain was captured by sequencing in a study of human T cells and chemical hapten exposure. In the study overall: Each week of the roughly 24-week study, patients had diphenylcyclopropenone applied to the scalp. Patients, mostly women, had alopecia areata, alopecia totalis or alopecia universalis.

Documented time point: patch test 1, 2 weeks after DPC sensitization. Regarding treatment: therapeutic diphenylcyclopropenone sensitization with weekly scalp DPC. Total RNA was extracted from unfractionated whole blood. This clonotype was seen a handful of times. TCRdb re-analysed the RACE reads in MiXCR, keeping a single row per CDR3 protein. The sample consists of tens of thousands of distinct CDR3 sequences, around 9.5% of them appearing once. Trimming cost V 5 bases and J 4 bases, with 23 bases left between them. Per germline, CDR1 LNHNV and CDR2 YYDKDF (reference sequence). This CDR3 is 17 amino acids long.

The chain joins TRBV15 to TRBJ1-2, with D possibly TRBD1 on 6 matching bases. The TCR originated in a woman in her thirties or forties with alopecia areata. Some clones in this sample may be carry-over from other donors' samples. The sequenced sample was whole blood, obtained in connection with sensitization to the hapten diphenylcyclopropenone (DPC). The CDR3 loop is CATSGPSSQGLGYGYTF. DNA of the CDR3: TGTGCCACCAGCGGACCCTCATCACAGGGCTTAGGCTATGGCTACACCTTC. Full variable domain (remainder filled in from reference TRBV15 and TRBJ1-2): DAMVIQNPRYQVTQFGKPVTLSCSQTLNHNVMYWYQQKSSQAPKLLFHYYDKDFNNEADTPDNFQSRRPNTSFCFLDIRSPGLGDTAMYLCATSGPSSQGLGYGYTFGSGTRLTVV.